This T cell receptor (beta chain) emerged from a study of PD-L1 blockade in urothelial cancer. Study overall: About 90% of the roughly 29 patients were men with bladder-origin urothelial cancer. The median number of T cells present in blood samples was around 150,000. Points from the study as a whole: Pretreatment TCR clonality in blood under the median foretold superior survival. Stronger expansion of tumor-associated clones in blood at 3 weeks distinguished durable-benefit patients.

Germline CDR1 reads KGHSH; CDR2 reads LQKENI. V was pared by 4 bases and J by 2 bases, with 7 bases of the junction left unmatched. The CDR3 contains 16 residues. Turning to this clone: Its antigen is as yet unknown.

Here immunoSEQ multiplex PCR was the method, and the copy in TCRdb shows in-frame clones only, minus some. This sample yields 43,000 or so clones, of which around 84% are seen a single time; around 16% belongs to the top ten. Documented time point: pretreatment peripheral blood. The sequencing used PBMCs, collected around atezolizumab (anti-PD-L1) treatment. The V and J genes are TRBV18 and TRBJ2-2; 7 nucleotides match TRBD2. This sequence was found in a man aged 55-75 years with urothelial cancer. CDR3: CASSLQLAINTGELFF. CDR3 DNA: TGTGCCAGCTCACTCCAACTAGCGATTAACACCGGGGAGCTGTTTTTT.